This TCR beta chain was retrieved from a study of T-cell reconstitution after alpha-beta-depleted transplantation in children. To note about this clonotype: The junction differs from germline at one of its ends, possibly a read error.

The V gene's germline CDR1 is SQVTM and CDR2 ANQGSEA. The CDR3 spans 14 residues. It was with unique molecular identifiers that the TCRbeta library was prepared. TCRdb analysed the PCR reads with MiXCR anew, one entry per CDR3 protein. In the table there are 550,000 to 600,000 distinct CDR3 sequences, 23% of which are singletons. This TCR was recovered from a boy younger than two who had a stem cell transplant for acute myeloid leukemia, so the T cells may come from the graft donor. The material was PBMCs, mostly from graft donor cells, obtained 360 days after TCRalphabeta/CD19-depleted stem cell transplant. This chain links TRBV29-1 with TRBJ2-7, with D tentatively TRBD2 (5 bases). CDR3 in DNA: TGCAGCGTTGCCCCGCGGGTTTCGGGTCTCGAGCGGTACTTC. The encoded protein is CSVAPRVSGLERYF.